This T cell receptor (beta chain) came from a study of blood T cell repertoires in COVID-19. The CDR3 is made up of 11 amino acids. Trimming took off 7 bases at V and 10 bases at J, with 13 bases between the two ends. Some clones are missing from TCRdb's copy, which holds only in-frame ones; the method was immunoSEQ multiplex PCR. The table lists roughly 280,000 clones, just under 90% of them singletons. The receptor was isolated from an older woman who had recovered from COVID-19. The sequencing input was PBMCs or T cells enriched from blood (not recorded which). J is TRBJ1-1 and V is TRBV12-3 or TRBV12-4; possibly TRBD1 for D (5 bases). The CDR3 region has the DNA TGTGCCAGCACCTCCGTCGGGGGAGCTTTCTTT. Its protein is CASTSVGGAFF.